Presented here are 8 T cell receptor beta chains from one specimen sequenced in a study of cytomegalovirus exposure and HLA in healthy donors. Primers included in the PCR were 60 Vbeta and 13 Jbeta primers. Assay used: immunoSEQ multiplex PCR; TCRdb lists only in-frame clones, some missing. The sample has some 180,000 clones; approximately 84% are singletons. The sample taken for sequencing was PBMCs. These receptors came from a female donor in good health and CMV-seronegative.

The chain joins TRBV6-5 to TRBJ2-5; D is ambiguous. The CDR3 contains 12 residues. Germline values: CDR1 MNHEY, CDR2 SVGAGI. Trimming took off 1 base at V and 5 bases at J, with 5 bases between the two ends. The CDR3 DNA reads as TGTGCCAGCAGTTACTTCGGGGAGACCCAGTACTTC. Its protein is CASSYFGETQYF.

V usage is TRBV9 and J usage is TRBJ2-1, with a tentative D call TRBD2 (7 bases). This CDR3 comprises 18 residues. CDR1 SGDLS and CDR2 YYNGEE come from the germline V gene. V was pared by 1 base and J by 2 bases, with 19 bases between. CDR3 DNA sequence: TGTGCCAGCAGCGTATCCACTGGCGGGGGCAGGGCCTACAATGAGCAGTTCTTC. Translating it yields CASSVSTGGGRAYNEQFF.

This sequence joins TRBV30 and TRBJ1-5; 7 bases line up with TRBD1. The CDR3 contains 13 residues. V lost 3 bases and J lost 5; bases outside the gene matches: 4. The germline gives CDR1 GTSNPN, CDR2 SVGIG (reference sequence). The CDR3 here is CAWRAGGDQPQHF. CDR3 bases: TGTGCCTGGAGGGCAGGGGGTGATCAGCCCCAGCATTTT. Together with reference TRBV30 and TRBJ1-5, the CDR3 gives the full variable domain: SQTIHQWPATLVQPVGSPLSLECTVEGTSNPNLYWYRQAAGRGLQLLFYSVGIGQISSEVPQNLSASRPQDRQFILSSKKLLLSDSGFYLCAWRAGGDQPQHFGDGTRLSIL.

V usage is TRBV19 and J usage is TRBJ1-1, with D unclear. The CDR3 totals 12 residues. The V end lost 3 bases, the J end lost 7 bases, and 9 bases lay between the germline ends. Germline V gene data show CDR1 as LNHDA and CDR2 as SQIVND (reference sequence). This chain's CDR3 is CASSMPRGEAFF. CDR3 bases: TGTGCCAGTAGTATGCCTCGGGGTGAAGCTTTCTTT.

This clone has only a few counts. The CDR3 sequence is CASSSTLTGTDTQYF. The DNA of the CDR3 is TGTGCCAGCAGCTCGACCCTCACAGGCACAGATACGCAGTATTTT. V gene TRBV7-3 combines with J gene TRBJ2-3, with D uncertain. The length of the CDR3 is 15 residues. Deletions cut 4 bases from V and 1 base from J, with 12 bases between. Germline CDR1 SGHTA, CDR2 FQGTGA.

This chain links TRBV7-9 with TRBJ2-7; 7 nucleotides agree with TRBD1. CDR1 SEHNR and CDR2 FQNEAQ come from the germline V gene (reference sequence). With V trimmed by 5 bases and J by 6 bases, 7 bases remained unmatched. The CDR3 consists of 13 residues. CDR3 protein: CASSLRQGGEQYF. The CDR3 nucleotides read TGTGCCAGCAGCCTACGACAGGGCGGCGAGCAGTACTTC.

J is TRBJ2-2 and V is TRBV6-1; 11 positions agree with TRBD2. The CDR3 has 19 residues. Germline lookup yields CDR1 MNHNS and CDR2 SASEGT. The ends lost 2 bases at V and 0 bases at J; junction bases unmatched: 8. CDR3 region: CASSEILAGVSANTGELFF. DNA for the CDR3: TGTGCCAGCAGTGAAATACTAGCGGGAGTTTCGGCGAACACCGGGGAGCTGTTTTTT.

The chain employs TRBV9 and TRBJ1-2, with 7 bases identical to TRBD1. The CDR3 has 14 residues. V was pared by 6 bases and J by 3 bases, with 8 bases of the junction left unmatched. Germline CDR1 SGDLS, CDR2 YYNGEE. The CDR3 spells CASTPGQGDYGYTF. CDR3 coding DNA: TGTGCCAGCACTCCAGGGCAGGGGGACTATGGCTACACCTTC. The variable domain in full, completed from reference TRBV9 and TRBJ1-2, reads DSGVTQTPKHLITATGQRVTLRCSPRSGDLSVYWYQQSLDQGLQFLIQYYNGEERAKGNILERFSAQQFPDLHSELNLSSLELGDSALYFCASTPGQGDYGYTFGSGTRLTVV.